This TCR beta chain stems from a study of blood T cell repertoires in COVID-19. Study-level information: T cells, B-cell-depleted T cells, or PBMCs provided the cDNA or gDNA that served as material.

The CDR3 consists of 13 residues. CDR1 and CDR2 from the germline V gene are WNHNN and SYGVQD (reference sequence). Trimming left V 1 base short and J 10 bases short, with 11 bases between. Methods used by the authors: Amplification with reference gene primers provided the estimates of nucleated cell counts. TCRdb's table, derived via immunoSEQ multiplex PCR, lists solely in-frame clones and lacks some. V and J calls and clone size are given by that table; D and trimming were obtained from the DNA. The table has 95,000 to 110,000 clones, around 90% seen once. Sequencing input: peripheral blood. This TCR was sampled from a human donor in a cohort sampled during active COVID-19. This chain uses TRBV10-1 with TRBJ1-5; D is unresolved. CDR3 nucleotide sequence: TGCGCCAGCAGTGAGTTTGTCGGCGGTCCCCAGCATTTT. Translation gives CASSEFVGGPQHF.